These T cell receptor beta chains were read from a single sample in a study of Ad26.COV2.S vaccination and SARS-CoV-2 variants. The method was immunoSEQ multiplex PCR; TCRdb's version includes in-frame clones alone and lacks a portion of them. The profile shows about 320,000 clones, about 85% of them singletons. Sequenced material: peripheral blood, taken in a trial of Ad26.COV2.S vaccine versus placebo. The source is a person aged 18-65 years who received the Ad26.COV2.S COVID-19 vaccine or a placebo. Both conserved end residues are part of each CDR3. Each record gives: J gene, CDR3 length, clone size, V gene, D gene, CDR3 protein, CDR3 DNA. D genes are given only for firm matches. Where a row states a size, it is once, few, many or the class of an expanded clone; other rows omit it.

TRBJ1-6 16 . TRBV24-1 . CATSDLGHGYNSPLHF TGTGCCACCAGTGATTTAGGACACGGATATAATTCACCCCTCCACTTT
TRBJ2-5 14 . TRBV4-1 . CASSQGTAQETQYF TGCGCCAGCAGCCAAGGGACAGCTCAAGAGACCCAGTACTTC
TRBJ2-7 14 once TRBV4-1 TRBD1 CASSQEGQGREQYF TGCGCCAGCAGCCAAGAAGGACAGGGAAGAGAGCAGTACTTC
TRBJ1-4 13 once TRBV2 . CASSEEGNEKLFF TGTGCCAGCAGTGAAGAGGGAAATGAAAAACTGTTTTTT
TRBJ2-7 13 . TRBV29-1 . CSVVPGASYEQYF TGCAGCGTTGTACCGGGAGCGTCCTACGAGCAGTACTTC
TRBJ1-4 16 . TRBV30 . CAWRPLETATNEKLFF TGTGCCTGGCGCCCCCTCGAGACGGCAACTAATGAAAAACTGTTTTTT
TRBJ2-7 15 once TRBV9 . CASSVSQGAAYEQYF TGTGCCAGCAGCGTGTCTCAGGGCGCCGCCTACGAGCAGTACTTC
TRBJ2-1 15 . TRBV5-1 TRBD2 CASSSGLAGGNEQFF TGCGCCAGCAGCTCGGGACTAGCGGGAGGAAATGAGCAGTTCTTC
TRBJ1-2 15 . TRBV5-1 . CASSLEGTGPSGYTF TGCGCCAGCAGCTTGGAGGGTACAGGCCCGTCTGGCTACACCTTC
TRBJ1-5 14 . TRBV19 TRBD1 CASNKGQAFQPQHF TGTGCCAGTAACAAAGGACAGGCTTTTCAGCCCCAGCATTTT
TRBJ2-7 13 . TRBV3-1/TRBV3-2 . CASSHAESYEQYF TGTGCCAGCAGCCACGCAGAGTCCTACGAGCAGTACTTC
TRBJ2-7 13 . TRBV2 . CASSRLDSYEQYF TGTGCCAGCAGTAGGCTGGATTCCTACGAGCAGTACTTC
TRBJ2-2 14 . TRBV6-5 TRBD1 CASSRTGPIGELFF TGTGCCAGCAGTAGGACAGGCCCGATCGGGGAGCTGTTTTTT
TRBJ2-4 18 . TRBV7-3 TRBD2 CASSFTTAGGQTKNIQYF TGTGCCAGCAGTTTTACAACTGCGGGGGGGCAGACCAAAAACATTCAGTACTTC
TRBJ2-3 15 once TRBV2 . CASTPDIRNTDTQYF TGTGCCAGCACTCCGGACATTCGAAACACAGATACGCAGTATTTT
TRBJ2-5 14 . TRBV5-1 . CASSLAPAQETQYF TGCGCCAGCAGCTTGGCCCCAGCTCAAGAGACCCAGTACTTC
TRBJ2-1 16 . TRBV5-1 TRBD1 CASSLRQGASYNEQFF TGCGCCAGCAGCTTGAGACAGGGGGCCAGCTACAATGAGCAGTTCTTC
TRBJ2-5 17 . TRBV11-3 . CASSQTYGGFGLETQYF TGTGCCAGCAGCCAGACATACGGCGGGTTCGGGTTGGAGACCCAGTACTTC
TRBJ2-1 13 . TRBV6-5 . CASSFDSYNEQFF TGTGCCAGCAGTTTCGACAGTTACAATGAGCAGTTCTTC
TRBJ2-5 16 . TRBV7-2 TRBD2 CASSLVGANPGGTQYF TGTGCCAGCAGCTTAGTAGGGGCTAACCCGGGGGGGACCCAGTACTTC
TRBJ1-3 16 . TRBV14 TRBD1 CASSQLGTGDGNTIYF TGTGCCAGCAGCCAGCTCGGGACAGGGGACGGAAACACCATATATTTT
TRBJ2-1 12 . TRBV7-2 . CASSFSQVEQFF TGTGCCAGCAGCTTTTCCCAGGTTGAGCAGTTCTTC